This T cell receptor beta chain was recorded in a study of graft-versus-host responses after intestinal transplantation (dated by TCRdb to the early 2020s). Turning to the overall study: Multivisceral, liver-intestinal, or isolated intestinal transplants were received by the recipients. After intestinal transplantation, graft-versus-host and host-versus-graft alloreactive T cell clones were followed in the graft, circulation and bone marrow using bulk TCR-beta CDR3 sequencing. Of the 20 to 25 intestinal transplant recipients enrolled in the cohort, one of whom was a retransplant, a few patients without pretransplant specimens were excluded. To identify alloreactive clones, pre-transplant mixed lymphocyte reaction products were sequenced and then compared with unstimulated pre-transplant donor and recipient T cells. Every recipient was given anti-thymocyte globulin induction, followed by about three years of maintenance tacrolimus and steroids. Donor T cell macrochimerism was defined as a peak of at least 4% donor T cells among recipient peripheral blood mononuclear cells. Rather than being sequenced by the commercial service, samples from a few later patients were sequenced in-house on an Illumina MiSeq and processed with MiXCR. Overall study outcomes, separate from this receptor: Early after transplant, peak levels of circulating GvH clones were associated with declines in HvG clones. GvH clones were detected in recipient bone marrow, and some of these GvH clones were observed earlier in ileal mucosa or blood, consistent with an intestinal mucosal origin. In the allografts of patients with donor T cell macrochimerism, GvH to HvG T cell clonal ratios were high. The relatively low number and heterogeneity of intestinal transplant patients limited the conclusions.

Library construction relied on the immunoSEQ multiplex PCR assay. For most patients, genomic DNA was isolated with the Qiagen DNeasy Blood and Tissue Kit and sent frozen to Adaptive Biotechnologies for TCR sequencing. Adaptive Biotechnologies carried out high-throughput TCR-beta CDR3 sequencing of genomic DNA for most patients. On the authors' methods: Adaptive's ImmunoSEQ software supplied the TCR sequencing data for 18 patients, while MiXCR and VDJtools were used to process a few other patients. CD4 versus CD8 sorting errors were corrected by removing sequences found in both subsets at a frequency ratio below 5:1. CDR3 nucleotide sequences shared between donor and recipient were removed because the origin of such sequences could not be assigned. To count as alloreactive, a clone needed at least 2-fold expansion over unstimulated cells and a minimum CFSE-low frequency of 0.002% (template counts) or 0.001% (read counts). Mappable clones were those detected in sequenced pre-transplant spleen, lymph node, or MLR CFSE-low populations of the donor or recipient. Cumulative frequency of alloreactive clones was calculated as a percentage of all sequences weighted by copy number. Not all clones reach the TCRdb copy of this immuneACCESS table, which keeps in-frame sequences only. Checked studies attribute under half of the gap to unresolved V genes and leave the rest unexplained. The D gene and trimming were derived from the DNA, and the V and J assignments and clone size from that table. Recorded for this sample are some 90,000 clones; around 90% of them occurred a single time. The ten largest clones take up around 0.36% of the sample.

As concerns this clone: The clone's antigen remains unknown. It has no much larger one-base neighbor in the sample; base qualities were not kept.

Read against the paper, the sample's time point label means: cells obtained before transplantation from donor or recipient. CD3+CD4+ and CD3+CD8+ populations were FACS-sorted from unstimulated pre-transplant donor and recipient cells taken from spleen or lymph nodes. The TCR was taken from a human donor who was the organ donor for an intestinal transplant. The specimen comprised unstimulated CD8+ T cells sorted from spleen or lymph node cells, sampled before transplant.

The sequenced DNA: TGTGCCTGGAGTGGCGCTAACTATGGCTACACCTTC. Translated, it gives CAWSGANYGYTF. This chain joins TRBV30 to TRBJ1-2; confidence is insufficient to name the D gene. The CDR3 sequence holds 12 residues, the cysteine and phenylalanine included. The retained sequence is limited to the CDR3, 36 bases, with the frame set at the first base. Sequences GTSNPN (CDR1) and SVGIG (CDR2) are obtained from the germline V gene (reference sequence). V is cut by 1 base and J by 0 bases, and the space between the germline ends is 3 bases.